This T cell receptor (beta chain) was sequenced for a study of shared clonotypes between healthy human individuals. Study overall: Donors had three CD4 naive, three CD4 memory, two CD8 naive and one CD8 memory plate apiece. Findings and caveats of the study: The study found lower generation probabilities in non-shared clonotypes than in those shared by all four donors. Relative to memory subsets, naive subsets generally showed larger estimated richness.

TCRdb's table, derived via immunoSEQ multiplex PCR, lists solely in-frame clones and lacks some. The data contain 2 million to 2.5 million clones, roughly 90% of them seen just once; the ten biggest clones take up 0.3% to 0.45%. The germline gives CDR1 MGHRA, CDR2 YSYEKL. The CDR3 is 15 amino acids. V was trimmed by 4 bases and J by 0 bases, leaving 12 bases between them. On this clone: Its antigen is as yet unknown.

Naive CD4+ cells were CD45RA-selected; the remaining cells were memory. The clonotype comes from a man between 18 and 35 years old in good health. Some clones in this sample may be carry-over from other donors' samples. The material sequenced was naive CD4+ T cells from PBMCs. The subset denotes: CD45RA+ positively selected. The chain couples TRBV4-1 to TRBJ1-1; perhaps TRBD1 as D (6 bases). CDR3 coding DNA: TGCGCCAGCAGCCCCGGGGGCGGGCTGAACACTGAAGCTTTCTTT. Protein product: CASSPGGGLNTEAFF.